This record concerns one TCR beta chain sequence. The germline V and J ends were trimmed by 4 bases and 6 bases, with 14 bases remaining between them. Germline lookup yields CDR1 KGHDR and CDR2 SFDVKD. This CDR3 comprises 14 residues. The data stem from a study of blood T cell repertoires in COVID-19. Study-wide background: From the United States, Italy and Spain came samples of acute and convalescent COVID-19.

Per the original methods: Quantification of nucleated cells was approximated via reference gene primer amplification. Generated by immunoSEQ multiplex PCR, the TCRdb table keeps only in-frame clones and is missing some. The DNA was the basis for D and trimming; V, J and clone size are from that table. The table lists roughly 200,000 clones, approximately 85% of them singletons. The TCR sequence derives from a woman aged 70-85 years with active or convalescent COVID-19. The sequenced sample consisted of peripheral blood. The chain has TRBV24-1 and TRBJ1-2; D may be TRBD1 (6 bases). In nucleotides, the CDR3 is TGTGCCACCAGTGAGCATGGGACAAAAAATGGCTACACCTTC. Translating it yields CATSEHGTKNGYTF.